This T cell receptor beta chain derives from a study of T cells in Graves' hyperthyroidism and ophthalmopathy. Study-wide context: Upon initial diagnosis and before any treatment, peripheral blood was collected.

Findings and limits, study-wide: Blood also contained most expanded thyroid clonotypes above 0.001.

Germline V gives CDR1 DFQATT, CDR2 SNEGSKA (reference sequence). This CDR3 is built from 16 residues. V shed 5 bases, J shed 1 base, and the junction held 6 bases outside the gene matches. From RNA transcripts, TCR beta CDR3 regions were amplified. A set of HTBI primers served as the primers for a first-round RT-PCR of the TCR CDR3. TCRdb ran MiXCR on the multiplex PCR reads and lists one entry per CDR3 protein. This repertoire shows over 500,000 distinct CDR3 sequences, 15% to 20% found once; its top ten account for less than 30%. This clonotype was seen ten or more times. The antigen remains undetermined. Each person with ophthalmopathy scored at least 3 on the Clinical Activity Score, reached NOSPECS grade 4 or higher, and had been ill under 3 months. Thyroid ultrasound, orbital computed tomography, clinical symptoms, and serum thyroxine and TRAb underpinned diagnoses.

The gene calls are TRBV20-1 and TRBJ2-2; 11 positions match TRBD2. This clonotype was obtained from a woman in her thirties with Graves' ophthalmopathy. The sequenced material came from blood. The CDR3 region is CSASTSGMKNTGELFF. DNA of the CDR3: TGCAGTGCTTCGACTAGCGGGATGAAGAACACCGGGGAGCTGTTTTTT.